Listed below are T cell receptor beta chains from one sample, sequenced in a study of T-cell memory formation after mild COVID-19. TCRdb re-derived calls from the 5' RACE reads in MiXCR, one entry per CDR3 protein. In the table there are around 200,000 distinct CDR3 sequences, 10% to 13% of which are singletons. The sequencing sample was made of PBMCs or a T cell subset sorted from them (not recorded which). These receptors all come from a man between 18 and 29 years old who had mild COVID-19 (a few samples of this study predate the infection). Cell type and time point are not known. Each CDR3 is given with its conserved first and last residue. Fields, in order: CDR3 length, V gene, J gene, D gene, clone size, CDR3 DNA, CDR3 protein. The D gene is left open where the match is weak. Where a row states a size, it is once, few, many or the class of an expanded clone; other rows omit it.

16	TRBV5-1	TRBJ1-4	TRBD1	NA	TGCGCCAGCAGCTTGGGGGACAGGGGATTTAATGAAAAACTGTTTTTT	CASSLGDRGFNEKLFF
18	TRBV4-2	TRBJ2-5	TRBD2	NA	TGTGCCAGCAGCCAAGGCTACCTAGCGGGGGGTATGAGAGAGACCCAGTACTTC	CASSQGYLAGGMRETQYF
16	TRBV3-1	TRBJ1-4	NA	few	TGTGCCAGCAGCCAAATGGAGGGAGGAACTAATGAAAAACTGTTTTTT	CASSQMEGGTNEKLFF
15	TRBV7-3	TRBJ2-5	TRBD1	NA	TGTGCCAGCAGCCCGGACAGGGCGACGATAGAGACCCAGTACTTC	CASSPDRATIETQYF
15	TRBV6-5	TRBJ2-1	TRBD2	NA	TGTGCCAGCAGTTACTCGGCGGGGGGTGACAATGAGCAGTTCTTC	CASSYSAGGDNEQFF
12	TRBV20-1	TRBJ2-5	NA	many	TGCAGTGCTAGAGACGGGGCGGAGACCCAGTACTTC	CSARDGAETQYF
13	TRBV7-9	TRBJ2-7	NA	NA	TGTGCCAGCAGCGCCGACGACAGGCTCGAGCAGTACTTC	CASSADDRLEQYF
15	TRBV7-2	TRBJ2-2	TRBD2	few	TGTGCCAGCAGCCTGACTAGCGGGGGTTCCGGGGAGCTGTTTTTT	CASSLTSGGSGELFF
14	TRBV5-1	TRBJ2-1	TRBD2	many	TGCGCCAGCAGCTTCTTAGCGGGGGACAATGAGCAGTTCTTC	CASSFLAGDNEQFF
17	TRBV5-1	TRBJ2-1	NA	NA	TGCGCCAGCAGCTTGCTAACGGGGCCCCCCTCCTACAATGAGCAGTTCTTC	CASSLLTGPPSYNEQFF
16	TRBV24-1	TRBJ2-6	NA	NA	TGTGCCACCTCTCCCGGACAGACCTCTGGGGCCAACGTCCTGACTTTC	CATSPGQTSGANVLTF
12	TRBV18	TRBJ1-2	NA	few	TGTGCCAGCGAACCCGGGACATCTGGCTACACCTTC	CASEPGTSGYTF
14	TRBV7-9	TRBJ1-4	NA	NA	TGTGCCAGCAGCTTAAGAGGGGTCGGTGAAAAACTGTTTTTT	CASSLRGVGEKLFF
15	TRBV7-2	TRBJ2-3	NA	few	TGTGCCAGCAGCTTAGGGTCAGAATTCACAGATACGCAGTATTTT	CASSLGSEFTDTQYF
16	TRBV5-1	TRBJ2-2	NA	many	TGCGCCAGCAGCTTGGGTCTAGCCGATGGGACCGGGGAGCTGTTTTTT	CASSLGLADGTGELFF
11	TRBV7-9	TRBJ1-6	NA	few	TGTGCCAGCACTCGGAATTCACCCCTCCACTTT	CASTRNSPLHF
13	TRBV7-2	TRBJ2-5	NA	many	TGTGCCAGCAGCCCCGGTCCTGGGGAGACCCAGTACTTC	CASSPGPGETQYF
16	TRBV7-9	TRBJ2-3	TRBD2	few	TGTGCCAGCAGCTTAGCGCCAAGCGGGACCACAGATACGCAGTATTTT	CASSLAPSGTTDTQYF
16	TRBV7-3	TRBJ2-3	TRBD2	NA	TGTGCCAGCAGCTTACTAGCGGGGGGGCAATCAGATACGCAGTATTTT	CASSLLAGGQSDTQYF
14	TRBV20-1	TRBJ2-2	NA	few	TGCAGTGCTAGAGATCCCAAGGCAGCCGGGGAGCTGTTTTTT	CSARDPKAAGELFF
18	TRBV4-1	TRBJ2-5	TRBD2	few	TGCGCCAGCAGCTTTACAAATCTAGCGGGGGGGAATCAAGAGACCCAGTACTTC	CASSFTNLAGGNQETQYF
14	TRBV6-5	TRBJ1-2	NA	NA	TGTGCCAGCAGATTACAGGGACTCGGCTATGGCTACACCTTC	CASRLQGLGYGYTF
14	TRBV6-6	TRBJ1-2	TRBD1	few	TGTGCCAGCAGTTCCCTGGACAGGGGAGGGAGCTACACCTTC	CASSSLDRGGSYTF
14	TRBV5-1	TRBJ2-5	TRBD2	many	TGCGCCAGCAGCTTGGAGAGCGGGGAAGAGACCCAGTACTTC	CASSLESGEETQYF
14	TRBV18	TRBJ1-3	NA	few	TGTGCCAGCTCTCGACTGACTTCTGGAAACACCATATATTTT	CASSRLTSGNTIYF
11	TRBV7-9	TRBJ2-1	NA	few	TGTGCCACAAACCGGTACAATGAGCAGTTCTTC	CATNRYNEQFF
13	TRBV5-1	TRBJ2-3	NA	many	TGCGCCAGCAGCTTGGCCGGCGGGGATACGCAGTATTTT	CASSLAGGDTQYF
15	TRBV2	TRBJ1-1	NA	NA	TGTGCCAGCAGTGAACAGGGTCCAGGTAACACTGAAGCTTTCTTT	CASSEQGPGNTEAFF
15	TRBV2	TRBJ2-5	TRBD2	NA	TGTGCCAGCTCGGCGGAGCGGGGCTCTGGAGAGACCCAGTACTTC	CASSAERGSGETQYF
13	TRBV24-1	TRBJ2-3	NA	few	TGTGCCACCAGTGCCCGGAGGGCAGATACGCAGTATTTT	CATSARRADTQYF
14	TRBV5-1	TRBJ1-1	NA	NA	TGCGCCAGCAGCTTGGCTTCAGGGCACCAGGAAGCTTTCTTT	CASSLASGHQEAFF
14	TRBV20-1	TRBJ1-2	TRBD1	few	TGCAGTGCTCGAGCGACAGGGGTAAACTATGGCTACACCTTC	CSARATGVNYGYTF
13	TRBV7-9	TRBJ2-7	NA	NA	TGTGCCAGCAGCTTAGCAGGGTTTTACGAGCAGTACTTC	CASSLAGFYEQYF
16	TRBV7-9	TRBJ2-3	NA	NA	TGTGCCAGCAGCCCGCTGCGCGTAGATTCCACAGATACGCAGTATTTT	CASSPLRVDSTDTQYF
13	TRBV29-1	TRBJ1-2	NA	NA	TGCAGCGTTAAACCCGTCAGCCTAGGTGGCTACACCTTC	CSVKPVSLGGYTF
14	TRBV7-3	TRBJ2-5	NA	few	TGTGCCAGCAGCGGCGGATTTGGCGGAGAGACCCAGTACTTC	CASSGGFGGETQYF
14	TRBV7-2	TRBJ2-5	NA	few	TGTGCCAGCAGGTTCAAGGGGCCTCAAGAGACCCAGTACTTC	CASRFKGPQETQYF
14	TRBV7-9	TRBJ1-1	NA	many	TGTGCCAGCAGCCCAGGGACCCCGGGCACTGAAGCTTTCTTT	CASSPGTPGTEAFF
13	TRBV12-3/TRBV12-4	TRBJ2-3	NA	NA	TGTGCCAGCAGCCCGGCGGTGGGGGATACGCAGTATTTT	CASSPAVGDTQYF
12	TRBV29-1	TRBJ2-5	NA	NA	TGCAGCGTTGACGGTGGAGCGGAGACCCAGTACTTC	CSVDGGAETQYF
13	TRBV7-9	TRBJ1-1	NA	NA	TGTGCCAGCAGCCGTACAGTGAACACTGAAGCTTTCTTT	CASSRTVNTEAFF
13	TRBV6-4	TRBJ2-1	TRBD2	few	TGTGCCAGCAGTATCGGACTAGCTAATGAGCAGTTCTTC	CASSIGLANEQFF